This passage covers 17 T cell receptor beta chains from one sample sequenced in a study of OX40 agonist ivuxolimab in advanced cancers. Library preparation employed the immunoSEQ multiplex PCR assay. TCRdb carries this immuneACCESS record with in-frame sequences only. Its versions omit some clonotypes, under half of them owing to an unresolved V gene in the studies checked, with the rest unexplained. Counted in this sample were about 51,000 clones; approximately 83% of them appeared once. The biggest ten clones account for more than 2.5% of the sample. This sample comprised CD4+ or CD8+ T cells sorted from blood, obtained in a trial of the OX40 agonist ivuxolimab. Every receptor here comes from an adult with an advanced solid tumor such as melanoma, head and neck, liver or kidney cancer.

CDR3: CASSSSGGFGSPLHF. The CDR3 bases are TGTGCCAGCAGTAGCTCAGGGGGCTTCGGTTCACCCCTCCACTTT. The chain has TRBV6-1 and TRBJ1-6; 8 bases map to TRBD1. V shed 5 bases and J 9 bases; nucleotides not matched to a gene: 9. The CDR3 has 15 amino acids. From germline, CDR1 is MNHNS and CDR2 SASEGT.

This chain links TRBV11-3 with TRBJ2-2; D uncertain. Per the germline V gene, CDR1 is SGHNT and CDR2 is YENEEA. The CDR3 consists of 17 residues. Trimming stripped 0 bases from V and 2 bases from J, with 13 bases between. The CDR3 loop is CASSLDSRPLNTGELFF. Here the CDR3 DNA reads TGTGCCAGCAGCTTAGATTCACGACCGCTTAACACCGGGGAGCTGTTTTTT. Using reference TRBV11-3 and TRBJ2-2 for the parts outside the CDR3, the full variable domain is EAGVVQSPRYKIIEKKQPVAFWCNPISGHNTLYWYLQNLGQGPELLIRYENEEAVDDSQLPKDRFSAERLKGVDSTLKIQPAELGDSAVYLCASSLDSRPLNTGELFFGEGSRLTVL.

The J gene is TRBJ1-6, the V gene TRBV7-9; D uncertain. Germline values: CDR1 SEHNR, CDR2 FQNEAQ (reference sequence). V lost 2 bases to trimming and J lost 8 bases, with 10 bases between them. This CDR3 comprises 14 residues. The CDR3 bases are TGTGCCAGCAGCTTACGCATTCGGGATTCACCCCTCCACTTT. Encoded protein: CASSLRIRDSPLHF.

The chain's CDR3 is CASSARPPAPLAKNIQYF. The CDR3 DNA reads TGTGCCAGCAGCGCCAGACCCCCAGCCCCCTTGGCCAAAAACATTCAGTACTTC. V gene TRBV7-2 combines with J gene TRBJ2-4, with no clear D. The CDR3 sequence is 18 residues long. Between the trimmed V and J ends, which lost 5 bases and 1 base, there was a span of 21 bases. CDR1 is SGHTA, CDR2 FQGNSA, per germline.

The J gene is TRBJ1-4, the V gene TRBV7-8; maybe TRBD1 (5 bases). Per the germline V gene, CDR1 is SGHVS and CDR2 is FQNEAQ. This CDR3 region has 13 residues. Trimming took 3 bases from V and 8 from J, leaving 10 bases between them. The CDR3 bases are TGTGCCAGCAGCTTGGGGGGTGAGGAAAAACTGTTTTTT. As protein: CASSLGGEEKLFF.

This chain connects TRBV28 to TRBJ2-3; TRBD2 matches at 8 bases. The junction had 2 bases not matched to a gene; V was cut back by 6 bases and J by 0 bases. CDR1 and CDR2 from the germline V gene are MDHEN and SYDVKM. This CDR3 is 14 amino acids long. The CDR3 protein is CASSRGGSTDTQYF. The DNA for the CDR3 is TGTGCCAGCAGCCGGGGGGGCAGCACAGATACGCAGTATTTT.

The chain employs TRBV5-6 and TRBJ1-6; D may be TRBD1 (6 bases). The V end was cut by 4 bases, the J end by 8 bases, with 16 bases between. Germline loops: CDR1 SGHDT, CDR2 YYEEEE. The CDR3 has 15 amino acids. The CDR3 region is CASSPRGGRDSPLHF. In nucleotides, the CDR3 is TGTGCCAGCAGCCCTAGGGGGGGGAGGGATTCACCCCTCCACTTT.

V usage is TRBV2 and J usage is TRBJ2-4; D not resolved. Germline V gene sequence: CDR1 SNHLY, CDR2 FYNNEI. The V end was cut by 4 bases, the J end by 7 bases, with 11 bases between. The CDR3 extends over 13 amino acids. Here the CDR3 reads CASSAEGFNIQYF. The CDR3, as DNA: TGTGCCAGCAGTGCAGAAGGGTTCAACATTCAGTACTTC.

This clone has a handful of counts. The V call is TRBV5-1, the J call TRBJ2-7, with D perhaps TRBD1 (6 bases). The CDR3 extends over 14 amino acids. V lost 3 bases and J lost 6, with 16 bases in between. Germline V gene data show CDR1 as SGHRS and CDR2 as YFSETQ. The CDR3 reads CASSSGAGMSEQYF. CDR3 nucleotides: TGCGCCAGCAGCTCAGGGGCGGGTATGAGCGAGCAGTACTTC.

In this sample, this clone turned up once. The V gene is TRBV18, the J gene TRBJ2-4, with 7 bases fitting TRBD2. The V and J ends lost 0 bases and 8 bases, in that order; junction bases with no gene match: 13. There are 17 residues in the CDR3. Looked up from germline, CDR1 is KGHSH and CDR2 is LQKENI. The CDR3 loop reads CASSPPGVRGDRDIQYF. CDR3 bases: TGTGCCAGCTCACCACCGGGCGTTCGGGGGGACCGGGACATTCAGTACTTC. The full variable domain, rest sourced from reference TRBV18 and TRBJ2-4, is NAGVMQNPRHLVRRRGQEARLRCSPMKGHSHVYWYRQLPEEGLKFMVYLQKENIIDESGMPKERFSAEFPKEGPSILRIQQVVRGDSAAYFCASSPPGVRGDRDIQYFGAGTRLSVL.

For the CDR3, the DNA is TGTGCCAGCAGTCTTGGGGGTCATGGCTACACCTTC. Its protein is CASSLGGHGYTF. The chain joins TRBV27 to TRBJ1-2; the D gene is possibly TRBD1 (5 bases). The V end lost 5 bases, the J end lost 6 bases, and 10 bases lay between the germline ends. Looked up from germline, CDR1 is MNHEY and CDR2 is SMNVEV (reference sequence). The CDR3 totals 12 residues.

This clone was detected a few times. The rearrangement uses TRBV5-1 and TRBJ2-3; 10 bases are shared with TRBD2. J gave up 1 base and V 3 bases, and 8 bases lay outside the gene matches. The CDR3 contains 17 residues. CDR1 SGHRS and CDR2 YFSETQ come from the germline V gene. The CDR3 DNA is TGCGCCAGCAGCTGGTCGGCCAGCGGGGGGGGCACAGATACGCAGTATTTT. Protein sequence: CASSWSASGGGTDTQYF.

This rearrangement joins TRBV5-4 to TRBJ2-5, with a tentative D call TRBD2 (5 bases). Germline V CDR1 and CDR2: SGHNT, YYREEE (reference sequence). Trimming took 6 bases from V and 13 from J, leaving 22 bases between them. The CDR3 is made up of 13 amino acids. The CDR3 DNA sequence: TGTGCCAGCAACTTTACTGGATTCTCGAGGGTGTACTTC. Translating gives CASNFTGFSRVYF.

The chain has TRBV4-3 and TRBJ1-5; TRBD1 aligns across 11 bases. With V trimmed by 3 bases and J by 7 bases, 8 bases remained unmatched. There are 16 residues in the CDR3. Germline CDR1 and CDR2: LGHNA and YSLEER. The CDR3 nucleotides read TGCGCCAGCAGCCAGGGGACAGGGGGGATAATCCAGCCCCAGCATTTT. Protein product: CASSQGTGGIIQPQHF.

The chain is built from TRBV6-5 and TRBJ1-2; maybe TRBD1 (5 bases). CDR1 MNHEY and CDR2 SVGAGI come from the germline V gene. Trimming removed 7 bases at V and 4 bases at J, with 16 bases between. The CDR3 loop spans 14 amino acids. CDR3: CASIPAGGGYGYTF. The CDR3 DNA reads TGTGCCAGCATCCCGGCGGGGGGGGGCTATGGCTACACCTTC.

The table lists this clone with a few counts. This rearrangement joins TRBV25-1 to TRBJ2-5, with no clear D. The CDR3 runs to 14 residues. Germline V CDR1 and CDR2: MGHDK, SYGVNS. The ends were cut back, 3 bases at V and 4 bases at J, with 12 bases in the middle. The CDR3 DNA is TGTGCCAGCAGTGAGGGCCGTGTGGGAGAGACCCAGTACTTC. As protein: CASSEGRVGETQYF.

This chain links TRBV7-9 with TRBJ2-1, with 7 bases identical to TRBD2. Germline CDR1 reads SEHNR; CDR2 reads FQNEAQ (reference sequence). With V trimmed by 5 bases and J by 0 bases, 10 bases remained unmatched. The CDR3 has 17 residues. The DNA for the CDR3 is TGTGCCAGCAGCCGGGGCGGGGGATCTAGCTCCTACAATGAGCAGTTCTTC. Protein sequence: CASSRGGGSSSYNEQFF.